This T cell receptor beta chain is from a study of T cell responses to AZD1222 COVID-19 vaccine. Study observations and caveats: Spike-specific TCR breadth rose after two AZD1222 doses, and depth rose as well. Vaccine-associated CD4 TCRs ranged over spike, dominating at 160-218 and 743-854.

Whether given at about 4 or about 12 weeks, second doses were pooled. This CDR3 has 14 residues. Sequenced by immunoSEQ multiplex PCR; TCRdb stores in-frame clones only, minus some. Altogether 130,000 or so clones are present, 91% being singletons, with the ten largest covering 1.5% to 2%. This clone was found once. No antigen is known for it. The specimen was peripheral blood, collected 28 days after the second AZD1222 dose. The TCR sequence derives from an adult who received the AZD1222 COVID-19 vaccine. The V call is TRBV21-1, the J call TRBJ2-5. TRBV21-1 is deemed a pseudogene. CDR3 loop: CASSLKGPQETQYF. The CDR3, as DNA: TGTGCCAGCAGCCTTAAGGGACCGCAAGAGACCCAGTACTTC.